This T cell receptor (beta chain) was retrieved from a study of post-analysis software for immune sequencing data. The CDR3 extends over 18 amino acids. The junction had 14 bases not matched to a gene; V was cut back by 2 bases and J by 4 bases. Germline V gene lookup returns CDR1 SGHRS and CDR2 YFSETQ. Overall study results and limits: TRBV segments more frequent in patients than in controls numbered roughly 5 and included TRBV5-6, TRBV5-1 and TRBV20-1. Strong co-clustering by F measure was evident for samples that had been prepared in the same batch.

About this clonotype itself: The antigen remains undetermined.

TCR beta cDNA libraries included unique molecular identifiers. Each CDR3 protein gets one entry after TCRdb re-called the PCR reads with MiXCR. The sample shows about 200,000 distinct CDR3 sequences, 25% to 35% of them seen only once. This receptor was obtained from a girl aged 2-17 years with multiple sclerosis. The sequencing sample was made of blood. The V gene is TRBV5-1, the J gene TRBJ2-3; 9 positions match TRBD2. The CDR3, as DNA: TGCGCCAGCAGCTTTCCCCCAAGGGCGGGGGGGCCATCAGATACGCAGTATTTT. Translation gives CASSFPPRAGGPSDTQYF.